The 32 T cell receptor beta chains presented below share a single source sample, sequenced in a study of identical twins listed by TCRdb under 2016. The library was produced with 5' RACE. TCRdb shows the sequencer as Illumina HiSeq 2000. Using fastp at Q25 and MiXCR, TCRdb reprocessed the public reads and kept productive beta chains. Duplicate CDR3 protein sequences are folded into a single record with the most common DNA and genes. This sample has 450,000 or so distinct CDR3 sequences in its table, and approximately 25% of those were observed once. Jointly, the top ten make up about 2.7% of the sample. These data are also associated with another study on T cells expressing NK-cell markers.

Source material: CD4+ T cells sorted from blood. The receptor source for this set is a woman in her late teens or twenties in good health.

The gene calls are TRBV2 and TRBJ1-2; no reliable D call. Trimming stripped 6 bases from V and 7 bases from J, with 9 bases between. The CDR3 covers 11 residues. The V gene's germline CDR1 is SNHLY and CDR2 FYNNEI. CDR3 nucleotide sequence: TGTGCCAGCAGGGCTTACAGTGGCTACACCTTC. It codes for CASRAYSGYTF.

The chain is built from TRBV6-5 and TRBJ1-2; 8 nucleotides line up with TRBD1. Trimming took 2 bases from V and 3 from J; bases not matched to a gene: 8. This CDR3 has 16 amino acids. The germline CDR1 and CDR2 sequences are MNHEY and SVGAGI. The CDR3 nucleotides read TGTGCCAGCAGTTACAGCCAGGGGGCGGTTGACTATGGCTACACCTTC. It yields the protein CASSYSQGAVDYGYTF.

The chain couples TRBV2 to TRBJ1-5; D is unclear. V lost 6 bases and J 6 bases, leaving 18 bases between the germline ends. The germline CDR1 and CDR2 sequences are SNHLY and FYNNEI. The CDR3 loop spans 15 amino acids. The CDR3 bases are TGTGCCAGCAGCGCCGAGAGTGGAGCTGGTCAGCCCCAGCATTTT. This codes for CASSAESGAGQPQHF.

The rearrangement joins TRBV25-1 to TRBJ2-3, with 11 bases aligning to TRBD2. CDR3 length: 13 residues. Germline V gene data show CDR1 as MGHDK and CDR2 as SYGVNS. V was clipped by 7 bases and J by 5 bases; unmatched bases: 2. The CDR3 nucleotides are TGTGCCAGCATCCTAGCGGGAGGAGATACGCAGTATTTT. Translation gives CASILAGGDTQYF. The entire variable domain, with the rest obtained from reference TRBV25-1 and TRBJ2-3, is as follows: EADIYQTPRYLVIGTGKKITLECSQTMGHDKMYWYQQDPGMELHLIHYSYGVNSTEKGDLSSESTVSRIRTEHFPLTLESARPSHTSQYLCASILAGGDTQYFGPGTRLTVL.

The V call is TRBV12-3 or TRBV12-4, the J call TRBJ1-1; 9 nucleotides align to TRBD1. The CDR3 runs to 13 residues. V trimming: 0 bases; J trimming: 11 bases; junction bases outside the gene matches: 4. This chain's CDR3 is CASSLAGTGLAFF. In nucleotides, the CDR3 is TGTGCCAGCAGTTTAGCCGGGACAGGGTTGGCTTTCTTT.

A few counts support this clonotype. CDR3: CATSDFTSDRKETQYF. The CDR3 nucleotides are TGTGCCACCAGTGATTTCACAAGCGACAGGAAAGAGACCCAGTACTTC. V gene TRBV24-1 combines with J gene TRBJ2-5; tentative D call: TRBD1 (6 bases). This CDR3 is built from 16 residues. CDR1 is KGHDR and CDR2 is SFDVKD in the germline V gene. V lost 1 base and J lost 3, with 14 bases in between.

The sample holds a few counts of this clonotype. The V and J genes are TRBV20-1 and TRBJ2-2; D might be TRBD1 (5 bases). The CDR3 has 15 amino acids. V dropped 0 bases and J dropped 0 bases, with 8 bases sitting between them. Germline CDR1 and CDR2: DFQATT and SNEGSKA (reference sequence). The CDR3 sequence is CSARERTPNTGELFF. In DNA form, the CDR3 reads TGCAGTGCTAGAGAGAGGACACCGAACACCGGGGAGCTGTTTTTT.

This clonotype was seen more than once but under ten times. J is TRBJ2-7 and V is TRBV6-2 or TRBV6-3; 7 positions agree with TRBD2. The CDR3 spans 14 residues. Germline V gene lookup returns CDR1 MNHEY and CDR2 SVGEGT. Unmatched junction bases numbered 9, after V lost 7 bases and J lost 3 bases. This CDR3 reads CASTKRGRNYEQYF. The CDR3 DNA reads TGTGCCAGCACAAAGCGGGGCAGGAACTACGAGCAGTACTTC.

This clonotype was seen repeatedly, ten times or more. V and J are TRBV20-1 and TRBJ2-1; D remains unclear. CDR1 and CDR2 (germline): DFQATT, SNEGSKA (reference sequence). With 3 bases removed from V and 4 bases from J, the gap between germline ends came to 13 bases. The CDR3 length is 14 residues. As DNA, the CDR3 is TGCAGTGCTAGGTTCTATACACATTACAATGAGCAGTTCTTC. Protein: CSARFYTHYNEQFF.

V is TRBV4-1 and J is TRBJ2-3, with TRBD2 matching 13 bases. This CDR3 contains 19 residues. J was trimmed by 4 bases and V by 4 bases; bases with no gene match: 14. Germline lookup yields CDR1 MGHRA and CDR2 YSYEKL. In DNA form, the CDR3 reads TGCGCCAGCAGCCTTGGACTAGCGGGAGCGTTGGTCGGAGCAGATACGCAGTATTTT. Translation gives CASSLGLAGALVGADTQYF.

V and J are TRBV29-1 and TRBJ1-5; maybe TRBD1 (6 bases). Between the trimmed V and J ends, which lost 7 bases and 5 bases, there was a span of 15 bases. This CDR3 is built from 13 residues. Germline lookup yields CDR1 SQVTM and CDR2 ANQGSEA. CDR3 residues: CSARGSGDQPQHF. For the CDR3, the DNA is TGCAGCGCTCGGGGGTCAGGGGATCAGCCCCAGCATTTT.

This rearrangement joins TRBV20-1 to TRBJ1-1; 8 bases agree with TRBD1. Losses at the gene ends were 3 bases for V and 4 bases for J; bases not matched to a gene: 1. Per germline, CDR1 DFQATT and CDR2 SNEGSKA (reference sequence). CDR3 length equals 12 residues. CDR3 sequence (DNA): TGCAGTGCTAGTGACAGGGGCACTGAAGCTTTCTTT. Protein: CSASDRGTEAFF.

There are a few counts of this clonotype. The rearrangement uses TRBV5-6 and TRBJ2-3; TRBD2 matches 7 bases. V lost 3 bases to trimming and J lost 7 bases; unmatched junction nucleotides: 11. Germline assignment: CDR1 SGHDT and CDR2 YYEEEE. The CDR3 consists of 15 residues. In DNA, the CDR3 is TGTGCCAGCAGCTCATTCGCGGGAGTCTTACATACGCAGTATTTT. Its translation: CASSSFAGVLHTQYF.

The rearrangement joins TRBV18 to TRBJ2-3, with D uncertain. This CDR3 has 16 residues. V was trimmed by 4 bases and J by 0 bases, leaving 14 bases between them. The germline V gene has CDR1 KGHSH and CDR2 LQKENI. In DNA, the CDR3 is TGTGCCAGCTCACTCCGTGGGCAGAGTAGCACAGATACGCAGTATTTT. This sequence encodes CASSLRGQSSTDTQYF. Full variable domain (outside the CDR3, taken from reference TRBV18 and TRBJ2-3): NAGVMQNPRHLVRRRGQEARLRCSPMKGHSHVYWYRQLPEEGLKFMVYLQKENIIDESGMPKERFSAEFPKEGPSILRIQQVVRGDSAAYFCASSLRGQSSTDTQYFGPGTRLTVL.

The CDR3 spells CASSLQRGNTDTQYF. The CDR3 DNA follows: TGCGCCAGCAGCTTGCAAAGAGGGAACACAGATACGCAGTATTTT. The rearrangement links TRBV5-1 to TRBJ2-3, with TRBD2 as a possible D gene (5 bases). Germline-derived CDR1 and CDR2 are SGHRS and YFSETQ. With 1 base removed from V and 2 bases from J, the gap between germline ends came to 11 bases. The CDR3 consists of 15 residues.

This clonotype was seen more than once but under ten times. The chain carries TRBV12-3 or TRBV12-4 and TRBJ2-7; a weak D match, TRBD2 (5 bases). V was trimmed by 6 bases and J by 3 bases, leaving 9 bases between them. CDR3 length: 12 residues. The CDR3 here is CASSFTSYEQYF. The DNA of the CDR3 is TGTGCCAGCAGCTTTACTAGCTACGAGCAGTACTTC.

This clonotype was observed a few times. The rearrangement uses TRBV7-6 and TRBJ1-1, with D possibly being TRBD1 (6 bases). The CDR3 length is 16 residues. The V end was cut by 2 bases, the J end by 2 bases, with 15 bases between. Germline V gene lookup returns CDR1 SGHVS and CDR2 FNYEAQ. The CDR3 here is CASSLFQGLINTEAFF. Here the CDR3 DNA reads TGTGCCAGCAGCTTATTTCAGGGGTTAATAAACACTGAAGCTTTCTTT.

This clonotype has more than one count but fewer than ten. The rearrangement links TRBV10-3 to TRBJ1-1; TRBD1 is a possible D gene (6 bases). The V gene's germline CDR1 is ENHRY and CDR2 SYGVKD. The CDR3 runs to 14 residues. V was clipped by 7 bases and J by 1 base, with 13 bases between them. The CDR3 reads CAINGGGGNTEAFF. CDR3 nucleotide sequence: TGTGCCATCAACGGTGGAGGGGGGAACACTGAAGCTTTCTTT.

Many counts were recorded for this clonotype. V gene TRBV5-1 combines with J gene TRBJ1-1, with D unresolved. Per germline, CDR1 SGHRS and CDR2 YFSETQ. V lost 1 base, J lost 1 base, and 5 bases lay in between. The CDR3 extends over 13 amino acids. The CDR3 protein is CASSLSQNTEAFF. Here the CDR3 DNA reads TGCGCCAGCAGCTTGAGTCAGAACACTGAAGCTTTCTTT.

This clonotype has more than one count but fewer than ten. The rearrangement joins TRBV2 to TRBJ1-1; D is undetermined. V lost 4 bases and J 3 bases, leaving 15 bases between the germline ends. The CDR3 length is 15 residues. Germline-derived CDR1 and CDR2 are SNHLY and FYNNEI. CDR3 protein: CASSGIPSRDTEAFF. The CDR3 DNA reads as TGTGCCAGCAGTGGCATCCCCTCGAGGGACACTGAAGCTTTCTTT.

The DNA for the CDR3 is TGTGCCAGCAGTTACTCCCAGGCGGGAAACTACGAGCAGTACTTC. It encodes CASSYSQAGNYEQYF. The chain uses TRBV6-5 and TRBJ2-7, with D perhaps matching TRBD2 (6 bases). The CDR3 spans 15 residues. V was pared by 0 bases and J by 3 bases, with 12 bases between. Germline V gives CDR1 MNHEY, CDR2 SVGAGI.

This chain connects TRBV6-5 to TRBJ2-2; perhaps TRBD1 as D (6 bases). The length of the CDR3 is 15 residues. CDR1 and CDR2 (germline): MNHEY, SVGAGI. Trimming took 4 bases from V and 8 from J, leaving 17 bases between them. CDR3 protein: CASSFDRLRSGELFF. In nucleotides, the CDR3 is TGTGCCAGCAGTTTCGACAGGTTGCGATCGGGGGAGCTGTTTTTT.

In its sample, this clonotype was seen a few times. The chain has TRBV5-1 and TRBJ1-4, with a tentative D call TRBD1 (6 bases). The CDR3 consists of 14 residues. Germline loops: CDR1 SGHRS, CDR2 YFSETQ. With 0 bases removed from V and 8 bases from J, the gap between germline ends came to 11 bases. DNA of the CDR3: TGCGCCAGCAGCTTGGGGGCAGGGGCCGAAAAACTGTTTTTT. Encoded protein: CASSLGAGAEKLFF.

This chain links TRBV15 with TRBJ1-4; no clear D. V lost 0 bases and J 0 bases, leaving 8 bases between the germline ends. Germline CDR1 is LNHNV and CDR2 is YYDKDF (reference sequence). The CDR3 consists of 16 residues. The CDR3, as DNA: TGTGCCACCAGCAGAGAAGGCAGAACAACTAATGAAAAACTGTTTTTT. Translating it yields CATSREGRTTNEKLFF.

This clonotype was found a few times. The rearrangement uses TRBV20-1 and TRBJ2-1; 10 nucleotides line up with TRBD2. The CDR3 loop spans 15 amino acids. Losses at the gene ends were 0 bases for V and 7 bases for J; bases not matched to a gene: 6. Germline V lookup: CDR1 DFQATT, CDR2 SNEGSKA (reference sequence). CDR3 protein: CSARDASGSWNEQFF. The DNA of the CDR3 is TGCAGTGCTAGAGATGCTAGCGGGAGTTGGAATGAGCAGTTCTTC.

V usage is TRBV7-2 and J usage is TRBJ2-4, with a tentative D call TRBD2 (6 bases). The CDR3 is made up of 14 amino acids. Germline CDR1 reads SGHTA; CDR2 reads FQGNSA. V was shortened by 3 bases and J by 7 bases, with 13 bases between the two germline ends. In DNA form, the CDR3 reads TGTGCCAGCAGCTTTCCGGGGGAAAAGAACATTCAGTACTTC. Residues: CASSFPGEKNIQYF.

This clonotype occurred a few times. The V and J genes are TRBV27 and TRBJ1-3; D call uncertain. V shed 2 bases and J shed 8 bases, with 13 bases lying between them. Germline V gene sequence: CDR1 MNHEY, CDR2 SMNVEV (reference sequence). CDR3 size: 14 residues. The CDR3 here is CASSLTGGRHTIYF. Written as DNA, the CDR3 is TGTGCCAGCAGTTTAACGGGAGGGAGGCACACCATATATTTT.

This clonotype was seen more than once but under ten times. The chain combines TRBV4-2 with TRBJ2-3; 10 nucleotides agree with TRBD2. CDR1 and CDR2 (germline): LGHNA, YNFKEQ. The CDR3 has 16 amino acids. The junction had 10 bases not matched to a gene; V was cut back by 3 bases and J by 7 bases. Here the CDR3 reads CASSQGSGGAGYTQYF. DNA for the CDR3: TGTGCCAGCAGCCAGGGAAGCGGGGGGGCCGGGTATACGCAGTATTTT.

The chain links TRBV29-1 to TRBJ1-2; the D gene is possibly TRBD1 (5 bases). The germline V gene has CDR1 SQVTM and CDR2 ANQGSEA. The CDR3 has 13 amino acids. Trimming shortened V by 4 bases and J by 9 bases, and 18 bases separated the two germline ends. CDR3 loop: CSVVSDSGLSYTF. In DNA form, the CDR3 reads TGCAGCGTTGTAAGCGACAGCGGCCTAAGCTACACCTTC.

Only a few counts were recorded for this clonotype. The chain combines TRBV6-1 with TRBJ1-1; TRBD1 is a possible D gene (6 bases). Looked up from germline, CDR1 is MNHNS and CDR2 is SASEGT. CDR3 length: 13 residues. The V end was cut by 6 bases, the J end by 4 bases, with 12 bases between. CDR3 sequence: CASSQGFGTEAFF. The CDR3 DNA reads as TGTGCCAGCAGCCAGGGGTTCGGCACTGAAGCTTTCTTT.

The V call is TRBV5-6, the J call TRBJ2-1; no clear D. This CDR3 region has 13 residues. Germline assignment: CDR1 SGHDT and CDR2 YYEEEE. V lost 0 bases, J lost 10 bases, and 11 bases lay in between. CDR3 region: CASSLASYGEQFF. The CDR3 nucleotides read TGTGCCAGCAGCTTGGCTTCTTACGGCGAGCAGTTCTTC.

The chain is built from TRBV2 and TRBJ2-4, with D possibly matching TRBD2 (6 bases). CDR1 is SNHLY, CDR2 FYNNEI, per germline. Trimming took off 1 base at V and 15 bases at J, with 19 bases between the two ends. The CDR3 runs 14 residues. The CDR3 loop reads CASSEVMRAGSMYF. In DNA, the CDR3 is TGTGCCAGCAGTGAAGTAATGAGGGCGGGGAGTATGTACTTC.